A single sample is the source of the 24 T cell receptor beta chains below, sequenced in a study of CD8 T cells in Susac syndrome. Random-hexamer reverse transcription was applied to roughly 0.5 to 1 ug RNA. TCRdb reprocessed the immunoSEQ multiplex PCR reads via MiXCR and lists one record per CDR3 protein. The sample consists of 200,000 to 250,000 distinct CDR3 sequences, 93% of them appearing once. The sequenced sample was CD4+ T cells from PBMCs. These TCRs come from a human donor with multiple sclerosis.

The chain has TRBV4-1 and TRBJ1-1, with unresolved D. The germline V gene has CDR1 MGHRA and CDR2 YSYEKL. The CDR3 is 14 residues long. Trimming stripped 3 bases from V and 1 base from J, with 9 bases between. CDR3 amino acids: CASSHLPGNTEAFF. DNA of the CDR3: TGCGCCAGCAGCCACCTCCCAGGGAACACTGAAGCTTTCTTT.

The chain has TRBV28 and TRBJ2-5, with D possibly being TRBD2 (6 bases). CDR3 length equals 14 residues. The germline V gene encodes CDR1 MDHEN and CDR2 SYDVKM. With 5 bases removed from V and 1 base from J, the gap between germline ends came to 11 bases. The CDR3 sequence: CASSEDYFQETQYF. CDR3 sequence (DNA): TGTGCCAGCAGTGAGGACTATTTCCAAGAGACCCAGTACTTC.

The rearrangement links TRBV12-3 or TRBV12-4 to TRBJ2-7; 9 positions match TRBD1. The ends lost 1 base at V and 6 bases at J; junction bases unmatched: 4. The CDR3 loop spans 14 amino acids. The CDR3 nucleotides are TGTGCCAGCAGTTTAGGGACAGGGGTTTCCGAGCAGTACTTC. This gives the protein CASSLGTGVSEQYF.

The count of this clonotype is one. The rearrangement links TRBV3-1 to TRBJ1-1; 9 bases agree with TRBD1. This CDR3 has 15 residues. Germline lookup yields CDR1 LGHDT and CDR2 YNNKEL (reference sequence). With 4 bases clipped from V and 4 bases from J, the junction kept 7 bases outside the gene matches. The CDR3 nucleotides are TGTGCCAGCAGCCCGAGGGACAGGGCTGGCACTGAAGCTTTCTTT. The encoded protein is CASSPRDRAGTEAFF.

CDR3: CASSSKRRTDTQYF. CDR3 bases: TGTGCCAGCAGCTCCAAACGACGCACAGATACGCAGTATTTT. V usage is TRBV5-6 and J usage is TRBJ2-3, with D hard to call. Trimming cost V 3 bases and J 1 base, with 9 bases left between them. The CDR3 is 14 amino acids. Germline V CDR1 and CDR2: SGHDT, YYEEEE.

This chain joins TRBV18 and TRBJ1-3; a possible D gene is TRBD1 (5 bases). The germline V gene encodes CDR1 KGHSH and CDR2 LQKENI. V lost 1 base and J 2 bases, leaving 12 bases between the germline ends. This CDR3 is built from 16 residues. The CDR3 DNA is TGTGCCAGCTCACCACGCAGGGACCAAACTGGAAACACCATATATTTT. It specifies CASSPRRDQTGNTIYF.

The rearrangement uses TRBV7-2 and TRBJ2-6; tentatively, D is TRBD1 (5 bases). The germline CDR1 and CDR2 sequences are SGHTA and FQGNSA. This CDR3 comprises 15 residues. Trimming took off 5 bases at V and 0 bases at J, with 8 bases between the two ends. The CDR3 loop reads CASSADSSGANVLTF. CDR3 sequence (DNA): TGTGCCAGCAGCGCCGACAGCTCTGGGGCCAACGTCCTGACTTTC.

This chain uses TRBV24-1 with TRBJ2-7, with unresolved D. V was clipped by 0 bases and J by 6 bases, with 2 bases between them. The CDR3 sequence is 11 residues long. In germline, CDR1 is KGHDR, CDR2 SFDVKD. In DNA form, the CDR3 reads TGTGCCACCAGTGATTTGGTCGAGCAGTACTTC. Its translation: CATSDLVEQYF.

The chain links TRBV7-2 to TRBJ2-6; the match to TRBD1 covers 12 bases. Germline V lookup: CDR1 SGHTA, CDR2 FQGNSA. The CDR3 totals 17 residues. V was clipped by 6 bases and J by 2 bases; unmatched bases: 5. The CDR3 region is CASSWGDRGPGANVLTF. CDR3 sequence (DNA): TGTGCCAGCAGTTGGGGGGACAGGGGGCCTGGGGCCAACGTCCTGACTTTC. The whole variable domain, filled in from reference TRBV7-2 and TRBJ2-6, reads GAGVSQSPSNKVTEKGKDVELRCDPISGHTALYWYRQSLGQGLEFLIYFQGNSAPDKSGLPSDRFSAERTGGSVSTLTIQRTQQEDSAVYLCASSWGDRGPGANVLTFGAGSRLTVL.

DNA for the CDR3: TGTGCCAGCAGTCCTACAGGGGCAGCTAACTATGGCTACACCTTC. It codes for CASSPTGAANYGYTF. The chain recombines TRBV7-2 with TRBJ1-2; 7 bases line up with TRBD1. CDR1 is SGHTA and CDR2 is FQGNSA in the germline V gene. Trimming removed 6 bases from V and 0 bases from J; junction bases left unmatched: 7. This CDR3 comprises 15 residues. The variable domain in full, completed from reference TRBV7-2 and TRBJ1-2, reads GAGVSQSPSNKVTEKGKDVELRCDPISGHTALYWYRQSLGQGLEFLIYFQGNSAPDKSGLPSDRFSAERTGGSVSTLTIQRTQQEDSAVYLCASSPTGAANYGYTFGSGTRLTVV.

The rearrangement joins TRBV10-3 to TRBJ2-7; 9 nucleotides match TRBD1. The CDR3 has 13 residues. V shed 3 bases and J 11 bases; nucleotides not matched to a gene: 8. Germline values: CDR1 ENHRY, CDR2 SYGVKD. The CDR3 sequence is CAISELTGGDEYF. In DNA, the CDR3 is TGTGCCATCAGTGAACTGACAGGGGGAGACGAGTACTTC.

The chain recombines TRBV2 with TRBJ2-1; D gene uncertain. The CDR3 extends over 11 amino acids. V lost 4 bases and J 7 bases, leaving 5 bases between the germline ends. The germline V gene encodes CDR1 SNHLY and CDR2 FYNNEI. CDR3 bases: TGTGCCAGCAGTGTCCGAAATGAGCAGTTCTTC. Protein product: CASSVRNEQFF.

J is TRBJ2-3 and V is TRBV12-3 or TRBV12-4, with D possibly TRBD1 on 5 matching bases. This CDR3 region has 13 residues. V shed 4 bases and J shed 6 bases, with 11 bases lying between them. The chain's CDR3 is CASSWPRVDTQYF. DNA for the CDR3: TGTGCCAGCAGTTGGCCCAGGGTCGATACGCAGTATTTT.

The J gene is TRBJ2-3, the V gene TRBV4-1; no clear D. The germline gives CDR1 MGHRA, CDR2 YSYEKL. CDR3 length: 14 residues. V gave up 3 bases and J gave up 4 bases, with 11 bases separating them. This chain's CDR3 is CASSQGQPSDTQYF. The DNA for the CDR3 is TGCGCCAGCAGCCAGGGCCAGCCATCAGATACGCAGTATTTT.

The J gene is TRBJ1-2, the V gene TRBV28; tentatively, D is TRBD1 (6 bases). Germline lookup yields CDR1 MDHEN and CDR2 SYDVKM. Trimming took 6 bases from V and 5 from J, leaving 19 bases between them. The CDR3 has 15 residues. This CDR3 is CASSPSLGTQYGYTF. DNA for the CDR3: TGTGCCAGCAGCCCGAGTCTGGGGACACAGTATGGCTACACCTTC.

The genes are TRBV28 and TRBJ2-5; TRBD1 might be the D (5 bases). CDR1 is MDHEN and CDR2 is SYDVKM in the germline V gene. Trimming took 8 bases from V and 2 from J, leaving 15 bases between them. This CDR3 has 14 amino acids. The CDR3 region has the DNA TGTGCCAGCTGGGAAGGGGAAAATCAAGAGACCCAGTACTTC. Its translation is CASWEGENQETQYF.

The chain combines TRBV4-1 with TRBJ2-2, with unresolved D. V was cut by 4 bases and J by 7 bases, with 4 bases left in between. Germline CDR1 and CDR2: MGHRA and YSYEKL. The CDR3 sequence is 11 residues long. This CDR3 reads CASSRFGELFF. The DNA for the CDR3 is TGCGCCAGCAGCCGCTTCGGGGAGCTGTTTTTT.

The CDR3 coding sequence is TGTGCCAGCAGCCCCACGACAGGAGCTTACGAGCAGTACTTC. Translating it yields CASSPTTGAYEQYF. The chain links TRBV6-6 to TRBJ2-7; D is possibly TRBD1 (6 bases). The CDR3 is 14 residues long. The V end was cut by 6 bases, the J end by 4 bases, with 16 bases between. Per germline, CDR1 MNHNY and CDR2 SVGAGI (reference sequence).

This chain links TRBV5-4 with TRBJ2-1; TRBD2 might be the D (6 bases). The germline V gene encodes CDR1 SGHNT and CDR2 YYREEE (reference sequence). V shed 6 bases and J shed 7 bases, with 14 bases lying between them. CDR3 length: 13 amino acids. In DNA form, the CDR3 reads TGTGCCAGCACCCTGGGGGGTCGGAATGAGCAGTTCTTC. This sequence encodes CASTLGGRNEQFF.

This chain links TRBV19 with TRBJ2-3; D is ambiguous. The CDR3 has 14 amino acids. Germline V CDR1 and CDR2: LNHDA, SQIVND (reference sequence). Trimming pared 6 bases from V and 0 bases from J, leaving 10 bases between. The CDR3 protein is CASSPLRSTDTQYF. The CDR3 nucleotides read TGTGCCAGTAGCCCGCTTAGAAGCACAGATACGCAGTATTTT.

V and J are TRBV21-1 and TRBJ2-3; TRBD1 is the table's D call, not checked against the DNA. TRBV21-1 is flagged as a pseudogene. This CDR3 has 14 residues. In DNA form, the CDR3 reads TGTGCCAGCAGCAAAGACGGTGGGGGAGATACGCAGTATTTT. Its protein product is CASSKDGGGDTQYF.

This chain links TRBV9 with TRBJ2-1; 7 nucleotides match TRBD2. CDR3 size: 16 residues. Losses at the gene ends were 0 bases for V and 6 bases for J; bases not matched to a gene: 9. Germline lookup yields CDR1 SGDLS and CDR2 YYNGEE. The CDR3 DNA is TGTGCCAGCAGCGTAGGTGGGCTAGCGGTTAGCAATGAGCAGTTCTTC. Protein: CASSVGGLAVSNEQFF.

The chain carries TRBV12-3 or TRBV12-4 and TRBJ1-1, with 8 bases that match TRBD1. The V and J ends lost 5 bases and 0 bases, in that order; junction bases with no gene match: 23. The CDR3 length is 21 residues. Here the CDR3 DNA reads TGTGCCAGCAGTGGCCACGCGGGAAGAAACGGACAGGGAGGTATGAACACTGAAGCTTTCTTT. Its translation is CASSGHAGRNGQGGMNTEAFF.

CDR3 DNA: TGTGCCAGCAGTGTAGGACAGATCTATGGCTACACCTTC. Its protein product is CASSVGQIYGYTF. The chain links TRBV28 to TRBJ1-2, with D perhaps matching TRBD1 (6 bases). Germline loops: CDR1 MDHEN, CDR2 SYDVKM. The CDR3 spans 13 residues. Trimming left V 5 bases short and J 4 bases short, with 11 bases between.